This TCR beta chain was sequenced in a study of blood T cell repertoires in COVID-19. Residents of about two dozen US areas, aged roughly 18 to 89 years, made up the participants. CDR3 length: 14 amino acids. Per germline, CDR1 SGHRS and CDR2 YFSETQ. The germline V and J ends were trimmed by 0 bases and 3 bases, with 10 bases remaining between them. The table lists this clone with many counts. Only in-frame clones appear in the TCRdb table, and some are missing; sequencing was by immunoSEQ multiplex PCR. This sample yields over 300,000 clones, of which 65% to 90% are seen a single time; about 9.4% belongs to the top ten.

This receptor was obtained from a young woman who had recovered from COVID-19. The chain combines TRBV5-1 with TRBJ2-7; weak D call: TRBD1 (6 bases). Material: PBMCs or T cells enriched from blood (not recorded which). This chain's CDR3 is CASSLGQANYEQYF. The CDR3 DNA sequence: TGCGCCAGCAGCTTGGGACAGGCGAACTACGAGCAGTACTTC.